One and the same sample provided the 18 T cell receptor beta chains below, sequenced in a study of blood T cell repertoires in COVID-19. Clones were read by immunoSEQ multiplex PCR, and TCRdb kept only the in-frame ones, dropping some. Here the sample spans roughly 220,000 clones, 65% to 90% being singletons. Material: PBMCs or T cells enriched from blood (not recorded which). These receptors were taken from a woman aged 40 to 55 with acute COVID-19.

The gene calls are TRBV30 and TRBJ1-3; no clear D gene. Per the germline V gene, CDR1 is GTSNPN and CDR2 is SVGIG (reference sequence). CDR3 length equals 14 residues. Deletions cut 0 bases from V and 3 bases from J, with 9 bases between. The CDR3 loop reads CAWSVGGGGNTIYF. The CDR3 nucleotides read TGTGCCTGGAGTGTGGGTGGAGGTGGAAACACCATATATTTT.

V and J are TRBV5-6 and TRBJ1-1, with 7 positions matching TRBD1. The CDR3 contains 14 residues. Germline V gene sequence: CDR1 SGHDT, CDR2 YYEEEE. With 0 bases clipped from V and 1 base from J, the junction kept 0 bases outside the gene matches. The chain's CDR3 is CASSLGTGNTEAFF. The CDR3 nucleotides are TGTGCCAGCAGCTTGGGGACAGGGAACACTGAAGCTTTCTTT.

The chain has TRBV11-2 and TRBJ1-1; D is possibly TRBD1 (6 bases). CDR3 length equals 13 residues. V was trimmed by 2 bases and J by 3 bases, leaving 7 bases between them. In germline, CDR1 is SGHAT, CDR2 FQNNGV. The CDR3 is CASSLNRDTEAFF. In nucleotides, the CDR3 is TGTGCCAGCAGCTTAAACAGGGACACTGAAGCTTTCTTT.

V gene TRBV24-1 combines with J gene TRBJ1-2; D is unclear. In germline, CDR1 is KGHDR, CDR2 SFDVKD. The CDR3 has 15 residues. Trimming took 4 bases from V and 0 from J, leaving 11 bases between them. CDR3 in amino acids: CATSDPRSPNYGYTF. In DNA, the CDR3 is TGTGCCACCAGTGACCCCAGAAGTCCTAACTATGGCTACACCTTC.

The chain couples TRBV5-8 to TRBJ2-5, with D unclear. This CDR3 is 11 amino acids long. V lost 2 bases and J 7 bases, leaving 6 bases between the germline ends. The V gene's germline CDR1 is SGHTS and CDR2 YDEGEE. The DNA for the CDR3 is TGTGCCAGCAGCTTAATGCGGACCCAGTACTTC. Its translation is CASSLMRTQYF.

This clone was seen a few times. V and J are TRBV2 and TRBJ2-2; 13 bases agree with TRBD2. CDR3 length equals 18 residues. CDR1 and CDR2 (germline): SNHLY, FYNNEI. V was clipped by 6 bases and J by 1 base; unmatched bases: 8. CDR3 DNA: TGTGCCAGCAGGGGGGGACTAGCGGGGATGCAGAACACCGGGGAGCTGTTTTTT. Its protein is CASRGGLAGMQNTGELFF.

V and J are TRBV7-2 and TRBJ2-7, with D perhaps TRBD2 (6 bases). The germline gives CDR1 SGHTA, CDR2 FQGNSA. V was trimmed by 5 bases and J by 2 bases, leaving 10 bases between them. CDR3 length: 13 amino acids. The DNA of the CDR3 is TGTGCCAGCAGCCTCCCGGGAGCCTACGAGCAGTACTTC. This sequence encodes CASSLPGAYEQYF.

V is TRBV6-5 and J is TRBJ1-1, with a weak D call TRBD1 (5 bases). Germline V gene lookup returns CDR1 MNHEY and CDR2 SVGAGI. The V gene lost 9 bases and the J gene lost 5 bases, with 16 bases spanning the gap. This CDR3 is 13 amino acids long. The chain's CDR3 is CASLAGGSTEAFF. CDR3 coding DNA: TGTGCCAGTCTCGCGGGGGGAAGTACTGAAGCTTTCTTT.

The V call is TRBV18, the J call TRBJ2-3; 15 bases are a match to TRBD2. The trim removed 1 base at V and 3 bases at J, leaving 2 bases unmatched. Per the germline V gene, CDR1 is KGHSH and CDR2 is LQKENI. The CDR3 runs 17 residues. CDR3 sequence: CASSPQGTSGRTDTQYF. For the CDR3, the DNA is TGTGCCAGCTCACCACAAGGGACTAGCGGGAGGACAGATACGCAGTATTTT.

The chain is built from TRBV4-3 and TRBJ2-7, with 10 bases aligning to TRBD1. Germline CDR1 reads LGHNA; CDR2 reads YSLEER. This CDR3 contains 15 residues. With 1 base clipped from V and 5 bases from J, the junction kept 5 bases outside the gene matches. The CDR3 loop is CASSQVGTGADEQYF. For the CDR3, the DNA is TGCGCCAGCAGCCAAGTCGGGACAGGGGCGGACGAGCAGTACTTC.

The chain has TRBV12-3 or TRBV12-4 and TRBJ2-7, with D possibly matching TRBD2 (5 bases). V lost 2 bases, J lost 4 bases, and 9 bases lay in between. This CDR3 spans 13 amino acids. The CDR3 protein is CASSLTAVYEQYF. In DNA, the CDR3 is TGTGCCAGCAGTTTAACAGCGGTATACGAGCAGTACTTC.

The V call is TRBV7-6, the J call TRBJ2-1, with 8 positions matching TRBD2. The J segment lost 7 bases and the V segment lost 2 bases, leaving 7 bases of the junction unmatched. The CDR3 runs to 15 residues. Germline CDR1 and CDR2: SGHVS and FNYEAQ. The CDR3 DNA follows: TGTGCCAGCAGCTTAAGACGGGAGGGCCGGAATGAGCAGTTCTTC. Protein: CASSLRREGRNEQFF.

The rearrangement uses TRBV28 and TRBJ2-3; D might be TRBD2 (6 bases). The germline CDR1 and CDR2 sequences are MDHEN and SYDVKM. This CDR3 region has 14 residues. V was trimmed by 1 base and J by 3 bases, leaving 8 bases between them. CDR3 loop: CASSLLLATDTQYF. The CDR3 region has the DNA TGTGCCAGCAGTTTATTGCTAGCGACAGATACGCAGTATTTT.

The chain is built from TRBV3-1 (or the pseudogene TRBV3-2) and TRBJ2-2, with TRBD2 as a possible D gene (5 bases). The CDR3 spans 13 residues. V was pared by 10 bases and J by 3 bases, with 12 bases between. Germline CDR1 and CDR2: LGHDT and YNNKEL (reference sequence). CDR3 region: CATPDSHTGELFF. CDR3 coding DNA: TGTGCCACCCCGGACTCTCACACCGGGGAGCTGTTTTTT.

The V and J genes are TRBV10-3 and TRBJ1-6; D is unclear. CDR1 is ENHRY and CDR2 is SYGVKD in the germline V gene. This CDR3 contains 13 residues. V was shortened by 3 bases and J by 10 bases, with 10 bases between the two germline ends. The CDR3 sequence: CAISDPTESPLHF. CDR3 DNA sequence: TGTGCCATCAGTGACCCTACTGAGTCACCCCTCCACTTT.

The chain has TRBV28 and TRBJ1-2; 9 bases are shared with TRBD1. The CDR3 length is 12 residues. Germline CDR1 reads MDHEN; CDR2 reads SYDVKM. J lost 8 bases, V lost 9 bases, and 7 bases had no gene match. The CDR3 coding sequence is TGTGCCAGTTCACAGGGGGCTAAGGGCTACACCTTC. Its translation is CASSQGAKGYTF.

This chain connects TRBV6-2 or TRBV6-3 to TRBJ2-1; a weak D match, TRBD2 (5 bases). Trimming removed 2 bases at V and 7 bases at J, with 6 bases between. Germline V CDR1 and CDR2: MNHEY, SVGEGT. This CDR3 has 12 amino acids. As DNA, the CDR3 is TGTGCCAGCAGTTACGGAGGTAATGAGCAGTTCTTC. This codes for CASSYGGNEQFF.

The chain uses TRBV6-4 and TRBJ2-1; 9 bases align to TRBD1. The ends lost 1 base at V and 4 bases at J; junction bases unmatched: 5. Germline V gene sequence: CDR1 MRHNA, CDR2 SNTAGT. This CDR3 contains 16 residues. DNA for the CDR3: TGTGCCAGCAGTGACTGCCGGGACAGGGAATACAATGAGCAGTTCTTC. Translation: CASSDCRDREYNEQFF.